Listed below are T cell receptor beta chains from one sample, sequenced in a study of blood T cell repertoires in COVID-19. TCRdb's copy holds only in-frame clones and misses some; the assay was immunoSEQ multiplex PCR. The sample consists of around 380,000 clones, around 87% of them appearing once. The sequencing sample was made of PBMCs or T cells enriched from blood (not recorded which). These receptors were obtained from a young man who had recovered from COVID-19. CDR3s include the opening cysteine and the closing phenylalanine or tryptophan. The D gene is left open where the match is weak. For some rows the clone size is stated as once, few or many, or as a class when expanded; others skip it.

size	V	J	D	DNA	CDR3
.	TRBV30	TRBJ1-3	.	TGTGCCTGGGGAAGCGGAACTGGAAACACCATATATTTT	CAWGSGTGNTIYF
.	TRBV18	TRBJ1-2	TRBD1	TGTGCCAGCTCGCCGACAGGGGCCGGGTCCCCCTATGGCTACACCTTC	CASSPTGAGSPYGYTF
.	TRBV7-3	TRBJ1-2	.	TGTGCCAGCAGCTTAACGGCAGGCAATGGCTACACCTTC	CASSLTAGNGYTF
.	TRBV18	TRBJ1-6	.	TGTGCCAGCTCACCACCGGTACAGTATAATTCACCCCTCCACTTT	CASSPPVQYNSPLHF
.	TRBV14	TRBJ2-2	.	TGTGCCAGCAGCCAAGGAGAGGGTGGGGAGCTGTTTTTT	CASSQGEGGELFF
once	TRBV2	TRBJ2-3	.	TGTGCCAGCGAATTATCTACTAGCACAGATACGCAGTATTTT	CASELSTSTDTQYF
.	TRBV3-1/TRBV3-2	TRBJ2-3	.	TGTGCCAGCACCCCGACTAGAACATCAGATACGCAGTATTTT	CASTPTRTSDTQYF
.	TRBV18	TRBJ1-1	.	TGTGCCAGCTCACCACAGAAACTAATGAACACTGAAGCTTTCTTT	CASSPQKLMNTEAFF
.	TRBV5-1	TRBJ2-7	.	TGCGCCAGCAGCTTGGCCGACTCCGCCTACGAGCAGTACTTC	CASSLADSAYEQYF
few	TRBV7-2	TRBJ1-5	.	TGTGCCAGCAGCTTAGTTGTAGCACCCCAGCCCCAGCATTTT	CASSLVVAPQPQHF
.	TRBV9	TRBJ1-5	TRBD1	TGTGCCAGCAGCGCCACCACAGGGGTCGATCAGCCCCAGCATTTT	CASSATTGVDQPQHF
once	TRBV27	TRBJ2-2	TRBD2	TGTGCCAGCAGTTTTTATCCCCGCGGGACTAGCGGGACCACCGGGGAGCTGTTTTTT	CASSFYPRGTSGTTGELFF
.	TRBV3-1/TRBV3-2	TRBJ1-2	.	TGTGCCAGCAGCCAAGGAGTGGTCGACAGAGCAGGCTACACCTTC	CASSQGVVDRAGYTF
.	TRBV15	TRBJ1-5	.	TGTGCCACCAGCAGAGGTCGGCCAGGAACCCACCCAAGCAATCAGCCCCAGCATTTT	CATSRGRPGTHPSNQPQHF
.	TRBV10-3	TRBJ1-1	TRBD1	TGTGCCATCAGAGGACAGGGTCAAAACACTGAAGCTTTCTTT	CAIRGQGQNTEAFF
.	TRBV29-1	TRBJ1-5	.	TGCAGCGTCGCAACAGGCTTCAGCAATCAGCCCCAGCATTTT	CSVATGFSNQPQHF
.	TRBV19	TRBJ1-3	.	TGTGCCAGTAGCACGGGGTACTCTGGAAACACCATATATTTT	CASSTGYSGNTIYF
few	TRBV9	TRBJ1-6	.	TGTGCCAGCAGCGGGGGGACTGGAAATTCACCCCTCCACTTT	CASSGGTGNSPLHF
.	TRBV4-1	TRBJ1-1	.	TGCGCCAGCAGCCATGGGCATGTGGCGGGGAACCAAATAGGGAACACTGAAGCTTTCTTT	CASSHGHVAGNQIGNTEAFF
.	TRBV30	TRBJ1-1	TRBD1	TGTGCCTGGAGTCCCCGGGGACAGGGGAAAACTGAAGCTTTCTTT	CAWSPRGQGKTEAFF
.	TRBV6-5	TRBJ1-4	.	TGTGCCAGCAGTTACTTCTCTCAGCGGGGAGAAAAACTGTTTTTT	CASSYFSQRGEKLFF
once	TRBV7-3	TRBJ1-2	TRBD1	TGTGCCAGCAGCCCCCCGGCAGGGGGCTTCAACTATGGCTACACCTTC	CASSPPAGGFNYGYTF
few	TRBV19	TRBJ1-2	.	TGTGCCAGTAGAGGGGGAGACTATGGCTACACCTTC	CASRGGDYGYTF
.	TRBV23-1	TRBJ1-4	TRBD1	TGCGCCAGCAGTCAATCAATCCGCGCAGGGGGTAATGAAAAACTGTTTTTT	CASSQSIRAGGNEKLFF
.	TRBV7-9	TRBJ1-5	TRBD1	TGTGCCAGCAGCTTGGGGTCGACAGGGGAGCCCCAGCATTTT	CASSLGSTGEPQHF
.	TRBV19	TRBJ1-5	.	TGTGCCAGTAGTTTCCCAGGGGCCCCCTTAAGCAATCAGCCCCAGCATTTT	CASSFPGAPLSNQPQHF
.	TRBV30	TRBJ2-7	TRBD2	TGTGCCTGGAGGGCCAGCGGGGGCAACAATGACTACGAGCAGTACTTC	CAWRASGGNNDYEQYF
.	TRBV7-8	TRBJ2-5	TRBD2	TGTGCCAGCAGCCGAAGGGCGGGGGGTGCAGAGGAGACCCAGTACTTC	CASSRRAGGAEETQYF
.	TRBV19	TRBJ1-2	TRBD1	TGTGCCAGTAGTGTGACAGGGGGCCATGGCTACACCTTC	CASSVTGGHGYTF
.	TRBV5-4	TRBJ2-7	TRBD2	TGTGCCAGCAGCTTCGGCGGGGGGACTACCTACGAGCAGTACTTC	CASSFGGGTTYEQYF
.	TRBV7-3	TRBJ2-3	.	TGTGCCAGCAGCCTCGGACAAATCAAAACAGATACGCAGTATTTT	CASSLGQIKTDTQYF
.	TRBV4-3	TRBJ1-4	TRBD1	TGCGCCAGCAGCCAAGAAAGGACAGGGGGTGAAAAACTGTTTTTT	CASSQERTGGEKLFF
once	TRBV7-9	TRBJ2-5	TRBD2	TGTGCCAGCAGCCTCAGCGGGGCCCTACACCAAGAGACCCAGTACTTC	CASSLSGALHQETQYF
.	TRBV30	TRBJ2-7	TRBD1	TGTGCCTGGGCCCGGGACAGCAACTACGAGCAGTACTTC	CAWARDSNYEQYF
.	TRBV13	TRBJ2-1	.	TGTGCCAGCCATACATCTGGGGGGAGCTCCTACAATGAGCAGTTCTTC	CASHTSGGSSYNEQFF
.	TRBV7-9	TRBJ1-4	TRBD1	TGTGCCAGCAGCTTGACTGGGACAGCAACTAATGAAAAACTGTTTTTT	CASSLTGTATNEKLFF